The clone carrying this TCR beta chain was observed once. As yet, its antigen is unknown. The data were produced by immunoSEQ multiplex PCR, yet TCRdb's version contains in-frame clones alone and is incomplete. The table has over 130,000 clones, 92% seen once. This entry belongs to a study of T cell responses to AZD1222 COVID-19 vaccine. Study in general: Second doses at about 4 or about 12 weeks were pooled.

Looked up from germline, CDR1 is MGHRA and CDR2 is YSYEKL. The CDR3 consists of 15 residues. Trimming left V 5 bases short and J 4 bases short, with 17 bases between. Study-wide results and caveats: Reports say nearly half of spike-specific TCRs go after unmutated variant regions. White British people made up most donors, females outnumbered males, and clonal diversity was possibly underestimated. Repertoire sampling happened only post peak T cell response.

The rearrangement links TRBV4-1 to TRBJ1-1; the D gene is possibly TRBD1 (6 bases). This TCR came from an adult in good health. The sequenced sample was peripheral blood, obtained on day 0 of AZD1222 vaccination. This CDR3 is CASSSPRGPVTEAFF. CDR3 DNA: TGCGCCAGCAGCTCACCCCGGGGGCCCGTCACTGAAGCTTTCTTT.